The next 5 T cell receptor beta chains were all read from a single sample in a study of blood T cell repertoires in COVID-19. TCRdb's table, derived via immunoSEQ multiplex PCR, lists solely in-frame clones and lacks some. The sample holds 650,000 to 800,000 clones, about 87% seen once. Sequencing used peripheral blood. The receptors derive from a woman younger than 35 with acute or convalescent COVID-19.

CDR3 in DNA: TGTGCCAGCAGTTACTCCGGGACAGGGGGCAACAATGAGCAGTTCTTC. The encoded protein is CASSYSGTGGNNEQFF. The V and J genes are TRBV6-5 and TRBJ2-1; 12 nucleotides line up with TRBD1. The length of the CDR3 is 16 residues. Germline CDR1 and CDR2: MNHEY and SVGAGI. Trimming removed 0 bases from V and 5 bases from J; junction bases left unmatched: 2.

This sequence joins TRBV7-3 and TRBJ1-2; TRBD1 aligns across 7 bases. V was pared by 0 bases and J by 1 base, with 2 bases of the junction left unmatched. The germline V gene has CDR1 SGHTA and CDR2 FQGTGA. The CDR3 totals 15 residues. CDR3 sequence: CASSLTGDSNYGYTF. The CDR3 DNA follows: TGTGCCAGCAGCTTAACAGGGGACAGTAACTATGGCTACACCTTC.

This clone was seen once. This rearrangement joins TRBV3-1 (or the pseudogene TRBV3-2) to TRBJ2-5, with D tentatively TRBD2 (6 bases). Trimming removed 4 bases at V and 3 bases at J, with 12 bases between. This CDR3 is built from 14 residues. Germline CDR1 is LGHDT and CDR2 is YNNKEL (reference sequence). The CDR3 reads CASSPLGGKETQYF. The CDR3 DNA follows: TGTGCCAGCAGCCCCTTGGGGGGAAAAGAGACCCAGTACTTC.

The chain carries TRBV11-2 and TRBJ1-3; TRBD1 might be the D (5 bases). The CDR3 contains 16 residues. CDR1 SGHAT and CDR2 FQNNGV come from the germline V gene. The V end was cut by 1 base, the J end by 0 bases, with 10 bases between. The CDR3 DNA reads as TGTGCCAGCAGCTTAGGTCAGGGCCCCTCTGGAAACACCATATATTTT. This sequence encodes CASSLGQGPSGNTIYF.

This clone was seen only once. The chain uses TRBV5-1 and TRBJ2-1, with 12 bases fitting TRBD2. This CDR3 has 16 amino acids. The V gene end was trimmed by 4 bases and the J gene end by 9 bases; junction bases not matched to a gene: 11. CDR1 is SGHRS, CDR2 YFSETQ, per germline. CDR3 region: CASSAPASGGGGEQFF. In nucleotides, the CDR3 is TGCGCCAGCAGCGCACCTGCTAGCGGGGGGGGTGGTGAGCAGTTCTTC. The complete variable domain, with remaining parts taken from reference TRBV5-1 and TRBJ2-1, reads KAGVTQTPRYLIKTRGQQVTLSCSPISGHRSVSWYQQTPGQGLQFLFEYFSETQRNKGNFPGRFSGRQFSNSRSEMNVSTLELGDSALYLCASSAPASGGGGEQFFGPGTRLTVL.